This T cell receptor beta chain emerged from a study of identical twins. General study findings and limits: The more abundant beta clonotypes in cord blood had fewer insertions, and memory repertoires did not show this. A cross-sectional statistical analysis, not follow-up of the same donors, supported the conclusions.

This clonotype showed up just a few times. What it binds is not known. This CDR3 has 14 residues. The germline V and J ends were trimmed by 2 bases and 6 bases, with 11 bases remaining between them. The germline V gene encodes CDR1 SEHNR and CDR2 FQNEAQ (reference sequence). TCRdb itself ran the 5' RACE reads through MiXCR, one entry per CDR3 protein. The table records just over 500,000 distinct CDR3 sequences, 20% to 25% of them present only once. These data were also reused for a study on T cells expressing NK-cell markers.

V and J are TRBV7-9 and TRBJ2-1; tentatively, D is TRBD2 (6 bases). The sequenced sample consisted of CD4+ T cells sorted from blood. The TCR sequence derives from a young woman in good health. As DNA, the CDR3 is TGTGCCAGCAGCTTATTCCTTAGCGGCAATGAGCAGTTCTTC. Translating it yields CASSLFLSGNEQFF. Filled out from reference TRBV7-9 and TRBJ2-1, the complete variable domain reads DTGVSQNPRHKITKRGQNVTFRCDPISEHNRLYWYRQTLGQGPEFLTYFQNEAQLEKSRLLSDRFSAERPKGSFSTLEIQRTEQGDSAMYLCASSLFLSGNEQFFGPGTRLTVL.